This TCR beta chain derives from a study of control samples from healthy donors and cancer patients. Clones were sequenced by immunoSEQ multiplex PCR, and TCRdb holds only the in-frame ones, with some missing. The repertoire holds about 140,000 clones, with around nine tenths as singletons. This TCR came from a man aged 18 to 29 in good health. The sequenced sample was blood.

CDR3 region: CASGLGSSGSYNEQFF. DNA for the CDR3: TGTGCTAGTGGTTTGGGGTCGAGCGGATCCTACAATGAGCAGTTCTTC. The rearrangement links TRBV12-5 to TRBJ2-1, with D possibly being TRBD2 (5 bases). The CDR3 is made up of 16 amino acids. Germline CDR1 reads LGHNT; CDR2 reads FRNRAP. Trimming shortened V by 1 base and J by 1 base, and 11 bases separated the two germline ends. The full variable domain, completed using reference TRBV12-5 and TRBJ2-1, is DARVTQTPRHKVTEMGQEVTMRCQPILGHNTVFWYRQTMMQGLELLAYFRNRAPLDDSGMPKDRFSAEMPDATLATLKIQPSEPRDSAVYFCASGLGSSGSYNEQFFGPGTRLTVL.